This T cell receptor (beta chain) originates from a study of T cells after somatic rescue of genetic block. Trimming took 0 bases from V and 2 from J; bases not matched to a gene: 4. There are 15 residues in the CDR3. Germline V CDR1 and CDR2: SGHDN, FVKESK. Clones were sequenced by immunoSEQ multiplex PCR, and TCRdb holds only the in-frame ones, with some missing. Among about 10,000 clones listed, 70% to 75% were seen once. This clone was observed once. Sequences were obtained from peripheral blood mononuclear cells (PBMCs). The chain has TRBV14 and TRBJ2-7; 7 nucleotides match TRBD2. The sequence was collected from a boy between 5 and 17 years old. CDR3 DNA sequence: TGTGCCAGCAGCCAAGAGCGGGGGTTGCCCTACGAGCAGTACTTC. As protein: CASSQERGLPYEQYF.